The rows below give T cell receptor beta chains drawn from one sample of a study of cytomegalovirus exposure and HLA in healthy donors. Sequencing used immunoSEQ multiplex PCR; TCRdb keeps in-frame clones, though not all of them. The sample consists of over 130,000 clones, roughly 62% of them appearing once. Sequenced: PBMCs. These receptors all come from a male donor in good health and CMV-seronegative. CDR3s leave out the opening cysteine and the closing phenylalanine or tryptophan.

j_gene | v_gene | CDR3aa
TRBJ1-3 | TRBV15 | ATSRDLVTGRSGNTIY
TRBJ2-3 | TRBV6-1 | ASSEAVAMADTQY
TRBJ1-1 | TRBV5-1 | ASSLSVVNTEAF
TRBJ1-1 | TRBV27 | ASSLLGSGKNTEAF
TRBJ1-2 | TRBV7-2 | ASSRVGQGYGYT
TRBJ1-2 | TRBV28 | ASSKQQGGHT
TRBJ1-1 | TRBV7-6 | ASSLTGMGNTEAF
TRBJ2-3 | TRBV4-1 | ASSQGPAGGLDTQY
TRBJ2-1 | TRBV4-1 | ASSQSPGSGEYNEQF
TRBJ1-1 | TRBV6-1 | ASSEGAGLSAF
TRBJ2-3 | TRBV5-1 | ASSLDGQIPWTQY
TRBJ2-7 | TRBV6-5 | ASHSRSIPYEQY
TRBJ2-1 | TRBV30 | AWSVSLNEQF
TRBJ1-6 | TRBV30 | AWSSNQGVSSLH
TRBJ2-7 | TRBV9 | ASSVGVGYEQY
TRBJ2-3 | TRBV6-5 | ASGQQGGVSDTQY
TRBJ1-1 | TRBV18 | ASSPPWRTTNTEAF
TRBJ1-2 | TRBV7-3 | ASSLRGGRVDYGYT
TRBJ2-7 | TRBV7-9 | ASSLVQGASGEQY
TRBJ2-3 | TRBV10-1 | ASSGGQSPDTQY
TRBJ2-7 | TRBV2 | ASKEQGREQY
TRBJ2-1 | TRBV18 | ASSPRGQSGNEQF
TRBJ2-7 | TRBV2 | ASNLRTGGPYEQY
TRBJ1-6 | TRBV5-1 | ASSFTGTGGAGGSPLH
TRBJ2-7 | TRBV6-6 | ASSDGTSGYEQY
TRBJ1-1 | TRBV11-1 | ASSLNRGQTEAF
TRBJ2-1 | TRBV9 | ASSVGGLAGNEQF
TRBJ2-3 | TRBV9 | ASSGGQPSTDTQY
TRBJ2-7 | TRBV29-1 | SVVVMGGTYEQY
TRBJ1-1 | TRBV5-4 | ASSLGVVNTEAF
TRBJ2-7 | TRBV9 | ASSVGGASSYEQY
TRBJ1-6 | TRBV5-4 | ASSLVGGESPLH
TRBJ2-2 | TRBV5-4 | ASSLDRGGAGELF
TRBJ1-2 | TRBV5-4 | ASSGRDRMLIGYT
TRBJ1-2 | TRBV19 | ASSPEAWTGFHYGYT
TRBJ2-3 | TRBV30 | AWTAGPTITDTQY
TRBJ2-7 | TRBV13 | ASSSQGAEQY
TRBJ1-5 | TRBV30 | AWSVLWGGDQPQH
TRBJ2-5 | TRBV30 | AWSRDRGRETQY
TRBJ2-3 | TRBV5-1 | ASSLAGGYTDTQY
TRBJ1-1 | TRBV2 | ASSVAGPPIMNTEAF
TRBJ2-7 | TRBV4-3 | ASSHMASGAYEQY
TRBJ2-3 | TRBV18 | ASSPRSGQPLDTQY
TRBJ2-3 | TRBV5-4 | ASSPGLAASTDTQY
TRBJ2-7 | TRBV29-1 | SAAQGPSYEQY
TRBJ2-3 | TRBV5-1 | ASSDGTGQAYTDTQY
TRBJ2-7 | TRBV28 | ASSLGGGDFYEQY
TRBJ1-2 | TRBV6-8 | ASRLMMGQVYGYT
TRBJ1-2 | TRBV7-9 | ASSPGQGNYGYT
TRBJ2-2 | TRBV18 | ASSPRSSTGRIRELF
TRBJ1-1 | TRBV19 | ASTPGGVTEAF
TRBJ1-4 | TRBV2 | ASEQGRANEKLF
TRBJ2-1 | TRBV5-1 | ASSLDWGGYNEQF
TRBJ2-7 | TRBV2 | ASSGRFWTVGSEQY
TRBJ2-5 | TRBV6-5 | ASSYTGGRGETQY
TRBJ2-2 | TRBV5-1 | ASSPGWVNGELF
TRBJ2-5 | TRBV4-3 | ASSQDVVAKETQY
TRBJ2-3 | TRBV2 | ASSGASGASTDTQY